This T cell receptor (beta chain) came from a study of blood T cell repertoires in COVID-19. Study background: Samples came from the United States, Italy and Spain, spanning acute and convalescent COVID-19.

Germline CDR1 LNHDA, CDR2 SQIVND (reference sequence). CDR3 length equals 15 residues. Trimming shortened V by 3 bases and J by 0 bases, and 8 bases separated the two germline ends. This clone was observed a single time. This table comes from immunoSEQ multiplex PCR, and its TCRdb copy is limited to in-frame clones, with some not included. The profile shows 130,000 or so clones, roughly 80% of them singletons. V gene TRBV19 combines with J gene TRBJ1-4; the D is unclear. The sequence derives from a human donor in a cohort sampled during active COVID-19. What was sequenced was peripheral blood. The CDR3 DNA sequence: TGTGCCAGTAGTATCAACGGGGCAACTAATGAAAAACTGTTTTTT. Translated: CASSINGATNEKLFF. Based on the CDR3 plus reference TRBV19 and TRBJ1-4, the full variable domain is DGGITQSPKYLFRKEGQNVTLSCEQNLNHDAMYWYRQDPGQGLRLIYYSQIVNDFQKGDIAEGYSVSREKKESFPLTVTSAQKNPTAFYLCASSINGATNEKLFFGSGTQLSVL.